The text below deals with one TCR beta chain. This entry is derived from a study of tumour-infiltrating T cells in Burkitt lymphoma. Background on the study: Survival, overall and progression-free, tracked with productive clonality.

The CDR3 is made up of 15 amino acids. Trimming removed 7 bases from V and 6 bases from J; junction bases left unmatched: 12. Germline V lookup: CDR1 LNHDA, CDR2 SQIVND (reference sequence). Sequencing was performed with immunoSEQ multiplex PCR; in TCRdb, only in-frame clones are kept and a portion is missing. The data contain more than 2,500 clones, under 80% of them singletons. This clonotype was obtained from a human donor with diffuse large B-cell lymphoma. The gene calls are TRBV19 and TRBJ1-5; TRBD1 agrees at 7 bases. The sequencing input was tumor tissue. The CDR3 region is CASTRYRGKAQPQHF. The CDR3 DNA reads TGTGCCAGTACCCGGTACAGGGGAAAGGCTCAGCCCCAGCATTTT.